The present T cell receptor beta chain was sequenced within a study of blood T cell repertoires in COVID-19. Study overall: Samples taken during acute and convalescent COVID-19 were collected in the United States, Italy and Spain. T cells, B-cell-depleted T cells, or PBMCs supplied cDNA or gDNA.

Original handling: Amplification from reference gene primers served as the basis for estimated nucleated cell counts. Profiling relied on immunoSEQ multiplex PCR, and the TCRdb table lists in-frame clones only, not all of them. V and J calls and clone size follow that table, whereas D and trimming were derived from the DNA. The sample contains fewer than 400,000 clones, about 87% of which appear only once. Germline V gene sequence: CDR1 MNHEY, CDR2 SVGAGI. CDR3 length: 15 residues. The V and J ends lost 6 bases and 5 bases respectively, with 17 bases between them. The V gene is TRBV6-5, the J gene TRBJ1-5; a weak D match, TRBD1 (5 bases). This receptor was obtained from a human donor in a cohort sampled during active COVID-19. Sequencing was performed on peripheral blood. DNA for the CDR3: TGTGCCAGCAGCCTAGGTTGGGGGAGGGATCAGCCCCAGCATTTT. Translation gives CASSLGWGRDQPQHF.